This TCR beta chain emerged from a study of blood T cell repertoires in COVID-19. Study details: From the United States, Italy and Spain came samples of acute and convalescent COVID-19.

Some clones are missing from TCRdb's copy, which holds only in-frame ones; the method was immunoSEQ multiplex PCR. Of roughly 300,000 clones listed, 70% to 90% are singletons. CDR1 and CDR2 (germline): KGHDR, SFDVKD. The CDR3 runs 16 residues. V shed 0 bases and J shed 8 bases, with 15 bases lying between them. Residents of 20 to 25 US areas, aged roughly 18 to 89 years, made up the participants. This clonotype originated in a woman in her 30s who had recovered from COVID-19. Specimen: PBMCs or T cells enriched from blood (not recorded which). The chain carries TRBV24-1 and TRBJ1-4; a weak D match, TRBD1 (6 bases). The CDR3 region is CATSDLQGGAGEKLFF. The CDR3 DNA sequence: TGTGCCACCAGTGATTTGCAAGGGGGGGCTGGGGAAAAACTGTTTTTT.